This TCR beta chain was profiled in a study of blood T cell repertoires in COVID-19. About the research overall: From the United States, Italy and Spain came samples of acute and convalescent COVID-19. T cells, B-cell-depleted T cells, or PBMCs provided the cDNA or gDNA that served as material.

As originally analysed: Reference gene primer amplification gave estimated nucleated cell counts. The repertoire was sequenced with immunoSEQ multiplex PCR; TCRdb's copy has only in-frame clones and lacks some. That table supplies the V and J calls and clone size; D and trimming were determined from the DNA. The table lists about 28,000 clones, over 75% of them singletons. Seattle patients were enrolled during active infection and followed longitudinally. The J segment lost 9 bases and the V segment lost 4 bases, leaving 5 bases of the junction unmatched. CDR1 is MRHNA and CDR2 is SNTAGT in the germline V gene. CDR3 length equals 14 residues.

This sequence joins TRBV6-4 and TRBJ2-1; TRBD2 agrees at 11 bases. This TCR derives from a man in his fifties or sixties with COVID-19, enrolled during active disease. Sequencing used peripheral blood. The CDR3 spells CASSGVAGGSEQFF. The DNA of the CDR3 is TGTGCCAGCAGTGGCGTAGCGGGAGGGAGTGAGCAGTTCTTC.